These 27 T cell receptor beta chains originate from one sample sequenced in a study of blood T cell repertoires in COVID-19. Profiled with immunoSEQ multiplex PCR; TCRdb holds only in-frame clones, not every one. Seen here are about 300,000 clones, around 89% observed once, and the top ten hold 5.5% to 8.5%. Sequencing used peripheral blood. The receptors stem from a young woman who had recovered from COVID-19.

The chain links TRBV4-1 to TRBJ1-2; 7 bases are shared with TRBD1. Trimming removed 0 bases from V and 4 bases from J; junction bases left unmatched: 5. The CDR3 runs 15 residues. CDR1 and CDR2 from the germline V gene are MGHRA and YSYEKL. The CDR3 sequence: CASSQDLNRGYGYTF. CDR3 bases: TGCGCCAGCAGCCAAGATTTAAACAGGGGCTATGGCTACACCTTC.

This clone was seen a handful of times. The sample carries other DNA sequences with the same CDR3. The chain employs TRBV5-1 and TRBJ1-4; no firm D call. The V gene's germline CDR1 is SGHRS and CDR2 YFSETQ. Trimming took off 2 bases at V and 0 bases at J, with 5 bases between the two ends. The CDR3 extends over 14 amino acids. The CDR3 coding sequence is TGCGCCAGCAGCTTACAAGCAACTAATGAAAAACTGTTTTTT. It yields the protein CASSLQATNEKLFF.

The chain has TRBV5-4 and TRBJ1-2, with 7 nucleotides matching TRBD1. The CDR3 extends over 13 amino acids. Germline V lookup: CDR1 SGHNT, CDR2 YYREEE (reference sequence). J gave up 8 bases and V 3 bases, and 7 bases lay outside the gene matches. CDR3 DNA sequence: TGTGCCAGCAGCTCACAGGGGCCCGGCGGCTACACCTTC. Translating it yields CASSSQGPGGYTF.

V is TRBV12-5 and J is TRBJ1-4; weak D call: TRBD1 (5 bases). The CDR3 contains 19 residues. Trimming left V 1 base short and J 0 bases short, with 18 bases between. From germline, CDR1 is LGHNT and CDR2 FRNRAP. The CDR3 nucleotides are TGTGCTAGTGGTTTGGGGGGCCGCAGGGAGCGGGCAACTAATGAAAAACTGTTTTTT. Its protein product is CASGLGGRRERATNEKLFF.

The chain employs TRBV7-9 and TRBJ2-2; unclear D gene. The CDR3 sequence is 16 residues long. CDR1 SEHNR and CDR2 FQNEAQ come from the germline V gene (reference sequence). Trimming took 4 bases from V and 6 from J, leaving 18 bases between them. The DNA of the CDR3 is TGTGCCAGCAGCTCCACTGAGTCCATGAAAGCCGGGGAGCTGTTTTTT. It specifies CASSSTESMKAGELFF.

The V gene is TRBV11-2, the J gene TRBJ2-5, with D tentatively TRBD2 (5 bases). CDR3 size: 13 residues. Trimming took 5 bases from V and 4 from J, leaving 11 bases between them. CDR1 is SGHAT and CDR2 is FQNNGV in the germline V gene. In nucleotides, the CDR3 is TGTGCCAGCAGCCTAGGTGAGGGAGAGACCCAGTACTTC. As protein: CASSLGEGETQYF.

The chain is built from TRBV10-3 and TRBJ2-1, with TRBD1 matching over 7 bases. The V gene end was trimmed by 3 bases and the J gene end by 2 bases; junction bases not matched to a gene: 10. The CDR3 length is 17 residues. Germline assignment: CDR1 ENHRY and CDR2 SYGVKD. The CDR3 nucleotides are TGTGCCATCAGTGATAAGACAGGGCCCACTACCTACAATGAGCAGTTCTTC. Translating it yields CAISDKTGPTTYNEQFF.

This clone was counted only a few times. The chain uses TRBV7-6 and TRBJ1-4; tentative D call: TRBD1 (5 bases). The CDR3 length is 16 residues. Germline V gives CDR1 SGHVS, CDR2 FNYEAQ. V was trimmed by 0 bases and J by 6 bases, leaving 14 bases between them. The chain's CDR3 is CASSLARRGGDEKLFF. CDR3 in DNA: TGTGCCAGCAGCTTAGCGCGGAGGGGAGGGGATGAAAAACTGTTTTTT.

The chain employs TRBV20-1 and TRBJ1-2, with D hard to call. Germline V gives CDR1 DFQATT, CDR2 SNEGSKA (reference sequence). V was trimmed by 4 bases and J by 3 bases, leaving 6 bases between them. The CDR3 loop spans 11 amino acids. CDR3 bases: TGCAGTGCTAATCCTTACTATGGCTACACCTTC. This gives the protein CSANPYYGYTF.

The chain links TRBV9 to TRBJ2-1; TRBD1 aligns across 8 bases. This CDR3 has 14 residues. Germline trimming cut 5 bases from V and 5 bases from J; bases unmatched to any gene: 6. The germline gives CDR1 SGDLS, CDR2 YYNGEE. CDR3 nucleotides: TGTGCCAGCAGTGGGGGACAGGCTAACAATGAGCAGTTCTTC. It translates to CASSGGQANNEQFF. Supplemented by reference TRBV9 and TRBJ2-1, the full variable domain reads DSGVTQTPKHLITATGQRVTLRCSPRSGDLSVYWYQQSLDQGLQFLIQYYNGEERAKGNILERFSAQQFPDLHSELNLSSLELGDSALYFCASSGGQANNEQFFGPGTRLTVL.

This chain's CDR3 is CASSQGFMALWAFF. The CDR3 region has the DNA TGTGCCAGCAGCCAAGGCTTTATGGCTTTGTGGGCTTTCTTT. The V gene is TRBV3-1 (or the pseudogene TRBV3-2), the J gene TRBJ1-1; D remains ambiguous. This CDR3 has 14 residues. V shed 1 base and J shed 11 bases, with 17 bases lying between them. CDR1 LGHDT and CDR2 YNNKEL come from the germline V gene (reference sequence).

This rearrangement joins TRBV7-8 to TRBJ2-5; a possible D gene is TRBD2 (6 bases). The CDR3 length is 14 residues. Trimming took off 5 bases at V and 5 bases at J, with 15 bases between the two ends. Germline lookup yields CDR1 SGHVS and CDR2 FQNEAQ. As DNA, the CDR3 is TGTGCCAGCAGCCCATTGCGCGGGACGGAGACCCAGTACTTC. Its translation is CASSPLRGTETQYF.

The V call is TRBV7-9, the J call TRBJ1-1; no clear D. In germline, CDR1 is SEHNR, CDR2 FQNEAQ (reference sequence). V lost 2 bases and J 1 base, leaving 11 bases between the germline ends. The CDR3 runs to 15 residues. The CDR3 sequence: CASSLLDTPNTEAFF. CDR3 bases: TGTGCCAGCAGCTTACTTGACACCCCGAACACTGAAGCTTTCTTT.

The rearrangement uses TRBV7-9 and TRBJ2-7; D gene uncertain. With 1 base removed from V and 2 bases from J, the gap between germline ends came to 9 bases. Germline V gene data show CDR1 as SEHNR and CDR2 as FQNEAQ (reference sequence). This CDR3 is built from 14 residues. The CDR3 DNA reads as TGTGCCAGCAGCTTAGAAAGCACGGCCTACGAGCAGTACTTC. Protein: CASSLESTAYEQYF.

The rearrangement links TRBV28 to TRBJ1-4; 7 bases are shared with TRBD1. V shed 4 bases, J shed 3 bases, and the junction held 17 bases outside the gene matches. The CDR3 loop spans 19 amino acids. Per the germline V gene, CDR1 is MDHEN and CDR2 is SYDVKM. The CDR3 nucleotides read TGTGCCAGCAGTTATCAACACACTACAGGGGAACAGGCTAATGAAAAACTGTTTTTT. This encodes CASSYQHTTGEQANEKLFF.

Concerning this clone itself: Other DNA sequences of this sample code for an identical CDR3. As DNA, the CDR3 is TGTGCCAGCAGCTCACGGGGCACTGAAGCTTTCTTT. Translated, it gives CASSSRGTEAFF. V gene TRBV27 combines with J gene TRBJ1-1; D unclear. V shed 6 bases and J shed 4 bases, with 9 bases lying between them. The CDR3 runs 12 residues. Germline CDR1 and CDR2: MNHEY and SMNVEV (reference sequence).

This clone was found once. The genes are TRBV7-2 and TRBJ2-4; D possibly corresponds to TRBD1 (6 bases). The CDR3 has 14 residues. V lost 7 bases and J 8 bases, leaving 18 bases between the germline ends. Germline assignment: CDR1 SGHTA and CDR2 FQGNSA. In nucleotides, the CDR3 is TGTGCCAGCACCATCCTAGGGACAATGGACATTCAGTACTTC. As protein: CASTILGTMDIQYF.

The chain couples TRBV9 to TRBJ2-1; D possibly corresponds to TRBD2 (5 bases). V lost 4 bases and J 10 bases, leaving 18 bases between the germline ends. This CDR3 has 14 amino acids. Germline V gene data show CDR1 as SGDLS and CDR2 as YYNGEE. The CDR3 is CASSPTGQPGEQFF. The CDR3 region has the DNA TGTGCCAGCAGCCCCACGGGCCAACCGGGGGAGCAGTTCTTC.

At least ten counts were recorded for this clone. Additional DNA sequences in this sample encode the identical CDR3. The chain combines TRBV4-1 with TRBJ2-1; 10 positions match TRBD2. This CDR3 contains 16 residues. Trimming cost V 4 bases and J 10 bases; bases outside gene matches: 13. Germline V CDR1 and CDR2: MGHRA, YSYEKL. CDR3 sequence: CASSRVVLAGAREQFF. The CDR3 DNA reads TGCGCCAGCAGCCGCGTAGTTCTAGCGGGGGCCCGGGAGCAGTTCTTC.

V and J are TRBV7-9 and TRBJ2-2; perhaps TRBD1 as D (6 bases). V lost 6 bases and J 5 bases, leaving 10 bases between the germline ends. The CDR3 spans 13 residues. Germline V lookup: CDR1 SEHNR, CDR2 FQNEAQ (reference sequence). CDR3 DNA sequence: TGTGCCAGCAGACCTACAGGGACCGGGGAGCTGTTTTTT. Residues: CASRPTGTGELFF.

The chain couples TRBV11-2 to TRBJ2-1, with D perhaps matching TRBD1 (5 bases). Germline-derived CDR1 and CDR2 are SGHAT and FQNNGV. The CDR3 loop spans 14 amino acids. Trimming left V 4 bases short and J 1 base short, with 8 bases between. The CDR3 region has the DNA TGTGCCAGCAGCTATTCAGGGTCCTACAATGAGCAGTTCTTC. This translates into CASSYSGSYNEQFF.

Here the CDR3 DNA reads TGCGCCAGCAGCTTTTTATCGGGGTCCGGGGAGCAGTACTTC. The encoded protein is CASSFLSGSGEQYF. V usage is TRBV5-1 and J usage is TRBJ2-7, with a weak D call TRBD2 (5 bases). CDR1 SGHRS and CDR2 YFSETQ come from the germline V gene. The CDR3 is made up of 14 amino acids. Trimming shortened V by 2 bases and J by 7 bases, and 16 bases separated the two germline ends.

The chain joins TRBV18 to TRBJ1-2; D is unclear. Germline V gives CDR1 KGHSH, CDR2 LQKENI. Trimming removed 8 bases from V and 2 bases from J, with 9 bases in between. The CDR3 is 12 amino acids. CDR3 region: CASGFVNYGYTF. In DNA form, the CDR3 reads TGTGCCAGCGGCTTCGTGAACTATGGCTACACCTTC.

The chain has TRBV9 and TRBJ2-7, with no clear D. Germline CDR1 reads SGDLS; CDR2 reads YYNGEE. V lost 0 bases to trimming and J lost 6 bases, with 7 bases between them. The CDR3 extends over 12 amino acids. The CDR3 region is CASSVGGPEQYF. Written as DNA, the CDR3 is TGTGCCAGCAGCGTAGGTGGGCCCGAGCAGTACTTC.

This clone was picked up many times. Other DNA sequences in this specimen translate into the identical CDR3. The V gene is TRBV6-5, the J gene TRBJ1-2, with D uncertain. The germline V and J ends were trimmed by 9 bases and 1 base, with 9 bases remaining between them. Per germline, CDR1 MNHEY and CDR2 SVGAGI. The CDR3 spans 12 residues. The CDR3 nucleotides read TGTGCCAGTAAGGGAGATAACTATGGCTACACCTTC. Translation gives CASKGDNYGYTF.

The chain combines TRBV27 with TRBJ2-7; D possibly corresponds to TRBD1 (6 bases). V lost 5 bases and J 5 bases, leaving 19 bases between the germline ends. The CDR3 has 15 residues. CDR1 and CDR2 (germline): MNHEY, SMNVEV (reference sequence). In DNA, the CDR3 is TGTGCCAGCAGTGCTTACACCGGGACACCGGACGAGCAGTACTTC. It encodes CASSAYTGTPDEQYF.

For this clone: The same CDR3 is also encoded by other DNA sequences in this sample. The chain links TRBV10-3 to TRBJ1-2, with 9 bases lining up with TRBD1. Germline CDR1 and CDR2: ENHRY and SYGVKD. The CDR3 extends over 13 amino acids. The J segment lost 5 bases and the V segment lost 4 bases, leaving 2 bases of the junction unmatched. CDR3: CAISGTGDYGYTF. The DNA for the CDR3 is TGTGCCATCAGTGGGACAGGGGATTATGGCTACACCTTC.